The text below deals with one T cell receptor beta chain. No antigen is known for it. The primer mix had 60 Vbeta and 13 Jbeta primers. Clones were sequenced by immunoSEQ multiplex PCR, and TCRdb holds only the in-frame ones, with some missing. The repertoire includes 150,000 to 200,000 clones, 80% to 85% of them detected once, and 1.5% to 2% sits in the top ten. This record belongs to a study of cytomegalovirus exposure and HLA in healthy donors. Findings and caveats of the study: Some V segments could not be told apart, so they were left out, TRBV6-2 and TRBV6-3 among them.

Looked up from germline, CDR1 is SGDLS and CDR2 is YYNGEE. V lost 0 bases and J lost 7, with 11 bases in between. This CDR3 contains 14 residues. The sample consisted of PBMCs. The chain links TRBV9 to TRBJ1-5; weak D call: TRBD1 (6 bases). The sequence was collected from a man aged 50-59 years in good health and CMV-seronegative. CDR3 protein: CASSVAQGHQPQHF. The CDR3 DNA reads TGTGCCAGCAGCGTAGCTCAGGGACACCAGCCCCAGCATTTT.